Below, 17 T cell receptor beta chains from the same sample are listed, as sequenced in a study of blood T cells in healthy people across ages. The authors ran a second PCR of about 6 to 11 cycles using a sample-barcoded 5' primer and a J-beta primer mix. From the 5' RACE reads, TCRdb called clonotypes with MiXCR, one entry per CDR3 protein. The sample shows hundreds of thousands of distinct CDR3 sequences, approximately 52% of them seen only once. The material sequenced was blood. The receptors shown here come from a woman of 80 years or more in good health.

The gene calls are TRBV4-1 and TRBJ2-3; TRBD2 matches 10 bases. Germline V gives CDR1 MGHRA, CDR2 YSYEKL. The CDR3 has 15 residues. V lost 3 bases and J lost 4; bases outside the gene matches: 4. CDR3 in amino acids: CASSQGLATADTQYF. The DNA of the CDR3 is TGCGCCAGCAGCCAGGGACTAGCGACCGCAGATACGCAGTATTTT.

This rearrangement joins TRBV6-1 to TRBJ2-2; a possible D gene is TRBD1 (6 bases). This CDR3 has 18 residues. The V end was cut by 10 bases, the J end by 4 bases, with 28 bases between. Germline V lookup: CDR1 MNHNS, CDR2 SASEGT. CDR3 DNA sequence: TGTGCCAACAGCCAAAACCTCCGCAGGGGCGATTTCACCGGGGAGCTGTTTTTT. Translating it yields CANSQNLRRGDFTGELFF.

This clonotype showed up many times. The CDR3 sequence is CASSYLGEQYF. DNA for the CDR3: TGTGCCAGCAGTTACCTGGGGGAGCAGTACTTC. The chain combines TRBV6-5 with TRBJ2-7; D is undetermined. The germline V gene encodes CDR1 MNHEY and CDR2 SVGAGI. V gave up 2 bases and J gave up 7 bases, with 6 bases separating them. The CDR3 loop spans 11 amino acids.

This clonotype was counted ten times or more. The junction departs from germline at one end; a sequencing error may be responsible. The rearrangement links TRBV5-1 to TRBJ2-1; 15 bases line up with TRBD2. The CDR3 has 17 residues. CDR1 and CDR2 from the germline V gene are SGHRS and YFSETQ. The CDR3 here is CASRGLAGGGSYNEQFF. DNA of the CDR3: TGTGCCAGCAGAGGACTAGCGGGAGGGGGCTCCTACAATGAGCAGTTCTTC.

The sample holds a few counts of this clonotype. CDR3 sequence: CASTKLVSYNEQFF. CDR3 DNA: TGTGCCAGCACTAAACTAGTTTCCTACAATGAGCAGTTCTTC. J is TRBJ2-1 and V is TRBV7-9, with a tentative D call TRBD2 (5 bases). Germline CDR1 is SEHNR and CDR2 is FQNEAQ (reference sequence). This CDR3 region has 14 residues. Deletions cut 7 bases from V and 1 base from J, with 11 bases between.

This clonotype occurred many times. The chain combines TRBV20-1 with TRBJ1-2, with 10 bases lining up with TRBD1. CDR3 length: 14 amino acids. Germline V gene data show CDR1 as DFQATT and CDR2 as SNEGSKA (reference sequence). V lost 3 bases, J lost 7 bases, and 8 bases stayed unmatched. The DNA of the CDR3 is TGCAGTGCTAGCCCCCGGGACAGGGGTGGTGGCTACACCTTC. Amino acids: CSASPRDRGGGYTF.

This chain uses TRBV28 with TRBJ1-2; no clear D gene. Per germline, CDR1 MDHEN and CDR2 SYDVKM. The germline V and J ends were trimmed by 1 base and 8 bases, with 14 bases remaining between them. The CDR3 has 14 amino acids. CDR3 coding DNA: TGTGCCAGCAGTTTATACGCAGTCCTTGGAGGCTACACCTTC. It translates to CASSLYAVLGGYTF.

This clonotype was seen at least ten times. This chain joins TRBV2 and TRBJ2-1; either TRBD1 or TRBD2 may fit D (5 bases each). Germline CDR1 and CDR2: SNHLY and FYNNEI. This CDR3 comprises 14 residues. V gave up 3 bases and J gave up 12 bases, with 18 bases separating them. The CDR3 spells CASSDRSRESTQFF. The CDR3 DNA sequence: TGTGCCAGCAGTGATCGATCCAGGGAGTCAACGCAGTTCTTC.

The chain joins TRBV29-1 to TRBJ2-2, with TRBD1 identical over 8 bases. Per germline, CDR1 SQVTM and CDR2 ANQGSEA. CDR3 length equals 16 residues. The V and J ends lost 4 bases and 0 bases, in that order; junction bases with no gene match: 7. In DNA, the CDR3 is TGCAGCGTTGGCGGACAGGGAAGAACGAACACCGGGGAGCTGTTTTTT. Its translation is CSVGGQGRTNTGELFF.

This sequence joins TRBV20-1 and TRBJ2-5; no clear D. Germline values: CDR1 DFQATT, CDR2 SNEGSKA (reference sequence). V lost 6 bases to trimming and J lost 9 bases, with 17 bases between them. The CDR3 is made up of 12 amino acids. The CDR3: CSAGGSNQPQYF. The CDR3 DNA sequence: TGCAGTGCGGGTGGTAGCAATCAGCCCCAGTACTTC.

The chain links TRBV12-3 or TRBV12-4 to TRBJ2-1; D unclear. The CDR3 consists of 11 residues. The CDR3 nucleotides are TGTGGAACCACCTCCTACAATGAGCAGTTCTTC. It translates to CGTTSYNEQFF.

The chain links TRBV12-3 or TRBV12-4 to TRBJ1-1; tentatively, D is TRBD1 (6 bases). The CDR3 spans 16 residues. The V end lost 2 bases, the J end lost 4 bases, and 17 bases lay between the germline ends. The CDR3 DNA reads TGTGCCAGCAGTTTAAGGGCGCAGGGGAGGGGCACTGAAGCTTTCTTT. Amino acids: CASSLRAQGRGTEAFF.

Many counts were recorded for this clonotype. This chain links TRBV7-3 with TRBJ1-1; D is uncertain. Germline assignment: CDR1 SGHTA and CDR2 FQGTGA. Trimming took 6 bases from V and 1 from J, leaving 9 bases between them. This CDR3 is 13 amino acids long. The DNA for the CDR3 is TGTGCCAGCAGGTTCGACACGAACACTGAAGCTTTCTTT. Translation: CASRFDTNTEAFF.

There are many counts of this clonotype. The chain links TRBV7-9 to TRBJ2-5; maybe TRBD2 (6 bases). Between the trimmed V and J ends, which lost 4 bases and 5 bases, there was a span of 14 bases. CDR1 and CDR2 (germline): SEHNR, FQNEAQ (reference sequence). The CDR3 covers 14 residues. CDR3 amino acids: CASSSRDSSETQYF. CDR3 nucleotides: TGTGCCAGCAGCTCGAGGGACTCGTCGGAGACCCAGTACTTC.

This chain links TRBV7-9 with TRBJ1-4, with no clear D. Looked up from germline, CDR1 is SEHNR and CDR2 is FQNEAQ (reference sequence). The V end lost 5 bases, the J end lost 2 bases, and 9 bases lay between the germline ends. CDR3 size: 14 residues. CDR3 loop: CASSRPNTNEKLFF. The CDR3 DNA is TGTGCCAGCAGCAGACCAAACACTAATGAAAAACTGTTTTTT.

The rearrangement uses TRBV29-1 and TRBJ2-3; 7 bases align to TRBD2. Germline V lookup: CDR1 SQVTM, CDR2 ANQGSEA. V shed 8 bases and J 1 base; nucleotides not matched to a gene: 9. The CDR3 is made up of 14 amino acids. The CDR3 DNA follows: TGCAGCTCATGGGGGGGATCGGGCACAGATACGCAGTATTTT. Translation gives CSSWGGSGTDTQYF.

Of note for this clonotype: A clone one base away is much larger, so this may be a read error. This chain links TRBV4-1 with TRBJ2-5; 9 nucleotides line up with TRBD1. The CDR3 runs to 15 residues. Per germline, CDR1 MGHRA and CDR2 YSYEKL. V was pared by 0 bases and J by 5 bases, with 4 bases of the junction left unmatched. CDR3 loop: CASSQDGTGTETQYF. DNA for the CDR3: TGCGCCAGCAGCCAAGATGGGACAGGGACTGAGACCCAGTACTTC.